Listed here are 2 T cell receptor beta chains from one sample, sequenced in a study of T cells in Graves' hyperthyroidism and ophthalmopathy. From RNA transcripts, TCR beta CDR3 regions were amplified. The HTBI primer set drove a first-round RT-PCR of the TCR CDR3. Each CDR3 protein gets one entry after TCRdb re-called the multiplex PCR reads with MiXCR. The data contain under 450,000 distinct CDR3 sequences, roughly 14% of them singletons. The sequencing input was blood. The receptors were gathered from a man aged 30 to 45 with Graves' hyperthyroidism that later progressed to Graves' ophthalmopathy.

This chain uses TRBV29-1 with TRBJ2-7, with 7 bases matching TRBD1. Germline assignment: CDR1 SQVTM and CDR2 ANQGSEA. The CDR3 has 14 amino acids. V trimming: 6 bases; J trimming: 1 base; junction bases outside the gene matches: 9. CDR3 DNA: TGCAGCGTGATGATATCGACAGGGTCCTACGAGCAGTACTTC. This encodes CSVMISTGSYEQYF.

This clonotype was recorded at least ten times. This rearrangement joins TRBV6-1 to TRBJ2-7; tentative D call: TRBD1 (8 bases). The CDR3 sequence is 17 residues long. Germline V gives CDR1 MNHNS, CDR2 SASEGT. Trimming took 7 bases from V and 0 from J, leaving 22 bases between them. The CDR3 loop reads CASKNRGGGGHSYEQYF. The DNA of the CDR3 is TGTGCCAGCAAAAACAGGGGGGGCGGGGGTCACTCCTACGAGCAGTACTTC.